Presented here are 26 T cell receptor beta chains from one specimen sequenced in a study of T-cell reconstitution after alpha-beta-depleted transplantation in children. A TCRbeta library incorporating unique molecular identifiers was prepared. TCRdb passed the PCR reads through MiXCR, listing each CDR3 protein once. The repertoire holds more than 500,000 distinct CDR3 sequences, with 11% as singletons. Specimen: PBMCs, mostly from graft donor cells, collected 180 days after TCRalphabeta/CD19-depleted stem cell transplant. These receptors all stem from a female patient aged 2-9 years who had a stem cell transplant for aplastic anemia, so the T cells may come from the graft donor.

CDR3 protein: CASSLAPMYEQFF. CDR3 sequence (DNA): TGCGCCAGCAGCTTGGCTCCCATGTATGAGCAGTTCTTC. J is TRBJ2-1 and V is TRBV5-1; no reliable D call. Germline CDR1 and CDR2: SGHRS and YFSETQ. This CDR3 is 13 amino acids long. Trimming removed 0 bases from V and 8 bases from J, with 9 bases in between.

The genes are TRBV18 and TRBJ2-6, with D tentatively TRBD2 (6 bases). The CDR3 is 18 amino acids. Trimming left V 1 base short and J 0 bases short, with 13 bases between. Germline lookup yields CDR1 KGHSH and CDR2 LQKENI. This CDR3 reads CASSPRGDLISGANVLTF. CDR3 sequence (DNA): TGTGCCAGCTCACCACGGGGGGATCTAATCTCTGGGGCCAACGTCCTGACTTTC.

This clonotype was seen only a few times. The CDR3 nucleotides are TGTGCCAGCAGCTTGATACATGAAAAACTGTTTTTT. Its protein product is CASSLIHEKLFF. This sequence joins TRBV11-2 and TRBJ1-4; D is ambiguous. CDR1 and CDR2 from the germline V gene are SGHAT and FQNNGV. The V end was cut by 3 bases, the J end by 6 bases, with 5 bases between. The CDR3 extends over 12 amino acids.

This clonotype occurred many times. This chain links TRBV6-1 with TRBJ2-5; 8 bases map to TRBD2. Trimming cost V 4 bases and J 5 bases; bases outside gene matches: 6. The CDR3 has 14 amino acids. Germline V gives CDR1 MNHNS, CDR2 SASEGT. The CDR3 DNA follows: TGTGCCAGCAGTGTAGCGGGATCGGGGGAGACCCAGTACTTC. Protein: CASSVAGSGETQYF.

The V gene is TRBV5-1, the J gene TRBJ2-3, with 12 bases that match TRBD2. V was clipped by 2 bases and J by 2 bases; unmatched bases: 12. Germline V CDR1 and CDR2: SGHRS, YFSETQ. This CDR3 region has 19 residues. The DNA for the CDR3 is TGCGCCAGCAGCTTCTGGTCTAGCGGGAGGGACGGGGCCACAGATACGCAGTATTTT. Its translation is CASSFWSSGRDGATDTQYF.

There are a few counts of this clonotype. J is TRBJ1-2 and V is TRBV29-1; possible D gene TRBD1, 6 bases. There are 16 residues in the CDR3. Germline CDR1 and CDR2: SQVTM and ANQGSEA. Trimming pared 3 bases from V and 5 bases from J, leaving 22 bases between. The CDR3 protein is CSVEYLRQEVLYGYTF. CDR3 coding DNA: TGCAGCGTTGAGTATCTTCGACAGGAGGTTCTTTATGGCTACACCTTC.

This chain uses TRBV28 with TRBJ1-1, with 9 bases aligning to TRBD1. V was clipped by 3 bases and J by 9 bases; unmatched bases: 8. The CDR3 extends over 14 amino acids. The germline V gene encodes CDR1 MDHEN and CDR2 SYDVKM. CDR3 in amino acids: CASSLKQGAVKAFF. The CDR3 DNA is TGTGCCAGCAGTTTGAAACAGGGGGCAGTGAAAGCTTTCTTT.

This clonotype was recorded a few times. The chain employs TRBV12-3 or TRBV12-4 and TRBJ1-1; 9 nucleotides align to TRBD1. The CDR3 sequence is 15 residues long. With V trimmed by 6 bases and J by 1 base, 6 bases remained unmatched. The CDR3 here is CASSLDRGANTEAFF. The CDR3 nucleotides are TGTGCCAGCAGCCTCGACAGGGGGGCGAACACTGAAGCTTTCTTT.

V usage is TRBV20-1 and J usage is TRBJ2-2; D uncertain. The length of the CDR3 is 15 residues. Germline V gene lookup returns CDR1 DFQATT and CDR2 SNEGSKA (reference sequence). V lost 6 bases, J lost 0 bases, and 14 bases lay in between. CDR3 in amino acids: CSARIPGTNTGELFF. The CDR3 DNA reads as TGCAGTGCCAGAATACCGGGCACGAACACCGGGGAGCTGTTTTTT.

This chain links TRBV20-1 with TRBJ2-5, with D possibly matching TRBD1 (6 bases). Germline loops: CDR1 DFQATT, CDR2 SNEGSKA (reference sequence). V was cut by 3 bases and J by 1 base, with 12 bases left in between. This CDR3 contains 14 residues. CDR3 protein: CSASRGPAQETQYF. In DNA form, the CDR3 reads TGCAGTGCTAGCAGGGGCCCCGCCCAAGAGACCCAGTACTTC.

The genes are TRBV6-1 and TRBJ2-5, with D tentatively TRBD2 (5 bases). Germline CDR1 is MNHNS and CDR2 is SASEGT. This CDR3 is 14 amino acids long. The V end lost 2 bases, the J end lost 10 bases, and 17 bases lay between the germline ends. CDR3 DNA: TGTGCCAGCAGTGAAAGGGCGATAGCGAGAAGCCAGTACTTC. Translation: CASSERAIARSQYF.

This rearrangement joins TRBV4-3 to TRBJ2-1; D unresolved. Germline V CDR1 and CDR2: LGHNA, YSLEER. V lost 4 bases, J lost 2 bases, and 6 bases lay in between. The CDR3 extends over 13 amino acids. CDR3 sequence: CASSPAPYNEQFF. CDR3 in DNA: TGCGCCAGCAGCCCGGCGCCCTACAATGAGCAGTTCTTC.

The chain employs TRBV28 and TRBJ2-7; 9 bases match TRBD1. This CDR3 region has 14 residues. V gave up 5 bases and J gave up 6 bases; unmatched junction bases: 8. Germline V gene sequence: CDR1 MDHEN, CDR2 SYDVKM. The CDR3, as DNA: TGTGCCAGCAGTCAAATCGGGACAGGGATCGAGCAGTACTTC. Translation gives CASSQIGTGIEQYF.

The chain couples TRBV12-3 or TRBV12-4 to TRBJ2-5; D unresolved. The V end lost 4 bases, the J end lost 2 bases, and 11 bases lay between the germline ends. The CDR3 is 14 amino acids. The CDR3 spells CASSYRRQQETQYF. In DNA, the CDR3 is TGTGCCAGCAGTTACCGCCGGCAGCAAGAGACCCAGTACTTC.

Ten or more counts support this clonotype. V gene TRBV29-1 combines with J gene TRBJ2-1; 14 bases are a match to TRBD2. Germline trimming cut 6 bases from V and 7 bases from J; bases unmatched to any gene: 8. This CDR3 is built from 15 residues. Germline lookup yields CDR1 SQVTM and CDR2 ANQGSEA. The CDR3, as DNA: TGCAGCGTGGAGACCGGGACTAGCGGGAGAAATGAGCAGTTCTTC. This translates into CSVETGTSGRNEQFF.

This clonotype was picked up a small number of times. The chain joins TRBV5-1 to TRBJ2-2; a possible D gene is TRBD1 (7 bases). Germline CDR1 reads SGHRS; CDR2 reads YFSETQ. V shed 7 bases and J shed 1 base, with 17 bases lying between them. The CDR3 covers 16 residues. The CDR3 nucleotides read TGCGCCAGCCTCCCAGGGGGGACCATGAACACCGGGGAGCTGTTTTTT. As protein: CASLPGGTMNTGELFF.

CDR3: CSVRGLAGNDEQFF. The CDR3 bases are TGCAGCGTTCGGGGACTAGCGGGAAACGATGAGCAGTTCTTC. The rearrangement joins TRBV29-1 to TRBJ2-1; TRBD2 matches at 13 bases. This CDR3 has 14 residues. V gave up 5 bases and J gave up 8 bases; unmatched junction bases: 6. Germline V CDR1 and CDR2: SQVTM, ANQGSEA.

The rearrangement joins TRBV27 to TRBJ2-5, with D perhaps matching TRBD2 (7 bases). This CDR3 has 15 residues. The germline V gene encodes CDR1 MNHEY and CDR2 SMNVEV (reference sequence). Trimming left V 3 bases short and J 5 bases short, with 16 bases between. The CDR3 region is CASSFGGGTTETQYF. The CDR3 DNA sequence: TGTGCCAGCAGTTTCGGAGGGGGGACTACGGAGACCCAGTACTTC.

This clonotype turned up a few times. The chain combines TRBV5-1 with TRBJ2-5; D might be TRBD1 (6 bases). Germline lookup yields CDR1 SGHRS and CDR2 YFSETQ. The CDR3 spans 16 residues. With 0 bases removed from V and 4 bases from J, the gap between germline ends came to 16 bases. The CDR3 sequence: CASSLADFIGGETQYF. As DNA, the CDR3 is TGCGCCAGCAGCTTGGCCGACTTTATAGGGGGAGAGACCCAGTACTTC.

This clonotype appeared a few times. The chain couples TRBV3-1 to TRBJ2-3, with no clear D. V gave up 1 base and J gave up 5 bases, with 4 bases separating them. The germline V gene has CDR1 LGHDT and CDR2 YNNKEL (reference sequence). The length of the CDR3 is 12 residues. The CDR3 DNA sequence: TGTGCCAGCAGCCAAGCTGTAGATACGCAGTATTTT. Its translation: CASSQAVDTQYF.

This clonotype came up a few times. CDR3 sequence (DNA): TGTGCCACCAGCAGAGTAGCGGGAGGGAACAATGAGCAGTTCTTC. Protein: CATSRVAGGNNEQFF. The chain recombines TRBV15 with TRBJ2-1, with TRBD2 identical over 11 bases. Germline V gene data show CDR1 as LNHNV and CDR2 as YYDKDF (reference sequence). J was trimmed by 5 bases and V by 1 base; bases with no gene match: 1. CDR3 length equals 15 residues.

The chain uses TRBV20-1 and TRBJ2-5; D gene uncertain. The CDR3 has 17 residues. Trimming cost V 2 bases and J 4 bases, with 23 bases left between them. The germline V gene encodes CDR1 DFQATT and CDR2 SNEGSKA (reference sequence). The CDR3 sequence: CSARPNQAILWGETQYF. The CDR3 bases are TGCAGTGCTAGACCAAACCAGGCGATCCTCTGGGGAGAGACCCAGTACTTC.

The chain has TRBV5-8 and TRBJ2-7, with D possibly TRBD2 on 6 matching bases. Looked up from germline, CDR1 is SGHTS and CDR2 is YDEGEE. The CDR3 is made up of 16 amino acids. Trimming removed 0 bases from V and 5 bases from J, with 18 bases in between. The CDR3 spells CASSLVVGSGSDEQYV. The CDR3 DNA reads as TGTGCCAGCAGCTTGGTAGTCGGGAGTGGCAGCGACGAGCAGTACGTC.

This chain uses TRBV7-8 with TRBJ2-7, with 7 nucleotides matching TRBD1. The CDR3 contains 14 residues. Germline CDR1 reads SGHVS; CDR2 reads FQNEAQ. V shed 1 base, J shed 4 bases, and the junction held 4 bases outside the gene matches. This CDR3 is CASSLEGAGYEQYF. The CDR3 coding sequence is TGTGCCAGCAGCTTAGAGGGGGCTGGTTACGAGCAGTACTTC.

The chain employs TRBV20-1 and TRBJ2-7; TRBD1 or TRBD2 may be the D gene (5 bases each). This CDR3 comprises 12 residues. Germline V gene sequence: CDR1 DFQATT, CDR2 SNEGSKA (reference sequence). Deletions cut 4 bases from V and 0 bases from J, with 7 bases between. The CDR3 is CSATGPSYEQYF. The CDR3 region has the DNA TGCAGTGCTACGGGACCCTCCTACGAGCAGTACTTC.

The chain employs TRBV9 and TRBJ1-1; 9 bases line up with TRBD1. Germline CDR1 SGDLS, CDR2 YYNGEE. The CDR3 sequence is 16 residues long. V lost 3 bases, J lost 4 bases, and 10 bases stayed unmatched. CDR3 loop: CASSDGTGKRSTEAFF. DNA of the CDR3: TGTGCCAGCAGCGACGGGACAGGGAAGAGGAGCACTGAAGCTTTCTTT.